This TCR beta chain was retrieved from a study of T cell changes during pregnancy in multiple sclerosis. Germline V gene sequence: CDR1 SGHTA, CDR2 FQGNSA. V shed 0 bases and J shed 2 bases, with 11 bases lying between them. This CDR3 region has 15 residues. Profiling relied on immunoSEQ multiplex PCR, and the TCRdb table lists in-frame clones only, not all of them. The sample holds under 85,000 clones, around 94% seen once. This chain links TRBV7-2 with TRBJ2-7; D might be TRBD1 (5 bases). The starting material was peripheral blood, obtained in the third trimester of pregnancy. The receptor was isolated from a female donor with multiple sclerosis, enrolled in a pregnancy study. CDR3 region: CASSLAGAETYEQYF. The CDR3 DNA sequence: TGTGCCAGCAGCTTAGCAGGGGCCGAGACCTACGAGCAGTACTTC.